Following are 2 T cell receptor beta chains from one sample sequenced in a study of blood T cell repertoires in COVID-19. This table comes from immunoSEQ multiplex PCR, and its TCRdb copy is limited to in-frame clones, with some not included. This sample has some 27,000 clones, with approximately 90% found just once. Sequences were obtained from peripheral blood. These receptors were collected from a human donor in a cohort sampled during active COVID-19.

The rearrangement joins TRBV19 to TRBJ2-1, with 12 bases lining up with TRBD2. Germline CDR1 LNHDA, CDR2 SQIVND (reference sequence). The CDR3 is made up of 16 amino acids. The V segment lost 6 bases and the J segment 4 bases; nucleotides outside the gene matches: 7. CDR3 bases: TGTGCCAGTAGGGGGACTAGCGGGCTTTTGTACAATGAGCAGTTCTTC. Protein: CASRGTSGLLYNEQFF.

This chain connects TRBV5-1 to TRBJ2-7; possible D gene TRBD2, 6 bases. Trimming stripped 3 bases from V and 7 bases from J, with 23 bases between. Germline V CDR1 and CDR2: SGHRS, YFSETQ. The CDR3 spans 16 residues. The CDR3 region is CASSWTGRGDFREQYF. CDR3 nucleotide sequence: TGCGCCAGCAGCTGGACCGGGAGAGGGGATTTTAGAGAGCAGTACTTC.